This T cell receptor beta chain was identified in a study of human T cells and chemical hapten exposure. TCRdb fed the 5' RACE reads into MiXCR, producing one record per CDR3 protein. The sample yields 110,000 or so distinct CDR3 sequences, around a fifth seen once. Unfractionated whole blood yielded total RNA. The CDR3 is 11 amino acids. Trimming stripped 6 bases from V and 5 bases from J, with 7 bases between. Germline CDR1 and CDR2: MNHEY and SVGAGI. V gene TRBV6-5 combines with J gene TRBJ1-1; D not certain. The receptor was derived from a human donor in good health. DNA of the CDR3: TGTGCCAGCAGATCATTTACTGAAGCTTTCTTT. Protein: CASRSFTEAFF.